The rows below give T cell receptor beta chains drawn from one sample of a study of OX40 agonist ivuxolimab in advanced cancers. The assay was immunoSEQ multiplex PCR, and TCRdb's table has in-frame clones only and misses some. The sample contains around 93,000 clones, 85% to 90% of which appear only once. The sample was CD4+ or CD8+ T cells sorted from blood, taken in a trial of the OX40 agonist ivuxolimab. The receptors shown here come from an adult with an advanced solid tumor such as melanoma, head and neck, liver or kidney cancer. Each CDR3 is given without its conserved first and last residue.

J gene | V gene | CDR3 protein
TRBJ1-1 | TRBV5-1 | ASKTGDGTEAF
TRBJ2-3 | TRBV10-1 | ASSDPGLASSTDTQY
TRBJ1-1 | TRBV5-1 | ASSLEQDTEAF
TRBJ1-5 | TRBV7-9 | ASSLTGNDNQPQH
TRBJ2-5 | TRBV14 | ASSGLIEETQY
TRBJ2-5 | TRBV30 | AWSVLRETQY
TRBJ1-1 | TRBV28 | ASSSRSGWFTEAF
TRBJ1-2 | TRBV15 | ATSRQGDVGYGYT
TRBJ2-5 | TRBV7-6 | ASSYRTGGAEETQY
TRBJ1-6 | TRBV10-3 | AISESAGIGSYNSPLH
TRBJ2-1 | TRBV7-2 | ASSLARQVFNEQF
TRBJ2-1 | TRBV25-1 | ASSDPRLGNEQF
TRBJ2-3 | TRBV14 | ASSLGQGRADTQY
TRBJ2-7 | TRBV19 | ASSIGGSAYEQY
TRBJ2-1 | TRBV11-2 | ATSGASRGEQF
TRBJ1-5 | TRBV7-2 | ASSLVGTGVQPQH
TRBJ2-5 | TRBV5-1 | ASRRGSAETQY
TRBJ2-2 | TRBV9 | ASSPRQGTGELF
TRBJ1-1 | TRBV6-4 | ASSTSQGAGTEAF
TRBJ1-1 | TRBV29-1 | SVEGGGTEAF
TRBJ2-7 | TRBV5-8 | ASTPSGSSYEQY
TRBJ2-1 | TRBV9 | ASSVGRANEQF
TRBJ1-2 | TRBV30 | AWSGTGFYGYT
TRBJ1-5 | TRBV6-5 | ASRAWDSLNQPQH
TRBJ2-3 | TRBV5-1 | ASSDPQGSGTDTQY
TRBJ1-1 | TRBV5-4 | ASSFWGGGWTEAF
TRBJ2-7 | TRBV28 | ASSSGDRVYEQY
TRBJ2-3 | TRBV7-6 | ASSSGGWTDTQY
TRBJ2-3 | TRBV7-9 | ASSLRPEGDTQY
TRBJ2-1 | TRBV7-9 | ASSPGSGGAGEQF
TRBJ1-2 | TRBV4-1 | ASSHPEGRANYGYT
TRBJ2-7 | TRBV6-5 | ASGPERHYEQY
TRBJ1-5 | TRBV9 | ASSDWDRDQPQH
TRBJ2-2 | TRBV6-1 | ASRRAGMNTGELF
TRBJ2-3 | TRBV7-6 | ASSLVTSTDTQY
TRBJ1-2 | TRBV28 | ARRYGYT
TRBJ2-1 | TRBV2 | ASSQRGGLAYNEQF
TRBJ2-5 | TRBV5-6 | ASSLERGPGQETQY
TRBJ1-4 | TRBV6-6 | ASSPGGPEKLF
TRBJ1-4 | TRBV10-3 | AIRYKPANEKLF
TRBJ2-1 | TRBV19 | ASSIKGGTSGTFEQF
TRBJ1-1 | TRBV18 | ASSQGAQVGEAF
TRBJ2-1 | TRBV6-1 | ASSEFGTSVDNEQF
TRBJ2-3 | TRBV30 | AWSDVRAQY
TRBJ1-3 | TRBV14 | ASSPQGNTIY
TRBJ2-2 | TRBV5-1 | ASTLGGANTGELF
TRBJ2-1 | TRBV6-5 | ASSSAGYSYNEQF
TRBJ2-3 | TRBV6-1 | ASSRTGADTQY
TRBJ2-2 | TRBV6-1 | ASSVSTGATGELF
TRBJ1-5 | TRBV30 | AWSYRGDQPQH
TRBJ2-5 | TRBV19 | ASSSVAGALETQY
TRBJ1-3 | TRBV5-1 | ASSSGTVVGNTIY